A selection of T cell receptor beta chains follows, all from one sample in a study of blood T cell repertoires in COVID-19. Assay used: immunoSEQ multiplex PCR; TCRdb lists only in-frame clones, some missing. The table includes under 150,000 clones, about 82% detected once. The sample taken for sequencing was PBMCs or T cells enriched from blood (not recorded which). These receptors originate from a woman aged 40 to 50 who had recovered from COVID-19. Both conserved end residues are part of each CDR3. D genes are given only for firm matches. The size field is filled for only some rows; it gives once, few, many or a size class.

size: .; D: .; J: TRBJ1-2; V: TRBV6-5; CDR3: CASTGVRRGGYTF; DNA: TGTGCCAGCACCGGGGTTCGAAGAGGTGGCTACACCTTC
size: .; D: TRBD2; J: TRBJ2-7; V: TRBV6-5; CDR3: CASSTRGLADYEQYF; DNA: TGTGCCAGCAGTACAAGGGGACTAGCGGACTACGAGCAGTACTTC
size: .; D: .; J: TRBJ1-6; V: TRBV2; CDR3: CASSEQKNNSPLHF; DNA: TGTGCCAGCAGTGAACAGAAAAATAATTCACCCCTCCACTTT
size: .; D: TRBD1; J: TRBJ2-5; V: TRBV7-7; CDR3: CASSTRDRGSQETQYF; DNA: TGTGCTAGCAGCACTCGGGACAGGGGTTCCCAAGAGACCCAGTACTTC
size: .; D: TRBD2; J: TRBJ2-7; V: TRBV20-1; CDR3: CSASGTSGTHEQYF; DNA: TGCAGTGCTAGTGGGACTAGCGGGACCCACGAGCAGTACTTC
size: few; D: TRBD2; J: TRBJ2-7; V: TRBV11-2; CDR3: CASSLEGGGLPDYF; DNA: TGTGCCAGCAGCTTAGAGGGGGGGGGACTCCCCGACTACTTC
size: .; D: .; J: TRBJ1-2; V: TRBV6-5; CDR3: CASSLQGNDYGYTF; DNA: TGTGCCAGCAGCTTACAGGGAAACGACTATGGCTACACCTTC
size: .; D: TRBD2; J: TRBJ2-1; V: TRBV2; CDR3: CASSLPGLAGGYPSYNEQFF; DNA: TGTGCCAGCAGCCTACCCGGACTAGCGGGGGGTTACCCCTCCTACAATGAGCAGTTCTTC
size: .; D: .; J: TRBJ2-2; V: TRBV9; CDR3: CASSPRQAVGTGELFF; DNA: TGTGCCAGCAGCCCCCGACAGGCCGTGGGCACCGGGGAGCTGTTTTTT
size: .; D: TRBD1; J: TRBJ1-6; V: TRBV3-1/TRBV3-2; CDR3: CASSPSGTGLDSPLHF; DNA: TGTGCCAGCAGCCCCTCCGGGACAGGTCTCGATTCACCCCTCCACTTT
size: once; D: TRBD1; J: TRBJ1-1; V: TRBV10-2; CDR3: CASSLDRPGNTEAFF; DNA: TGCGCCAGCAGTTTGGACAGGCCGGGGAACACTGAAGCTTTCTTT
size: .; D: .; J: TRBJ1-3; V: TRBV6-1; CDR3: CASSEVRTGNTIYF; DNA: TGTGCCAGCAGTGAAGTGCGTACTGGAAACACCATATATTTT
size: once; D: .; J: TRBJ2-7; V: TRBV6-5; CDR3: CASSYGRTGYEQYF; DNA: TGTGCCAGCAGTTACGGGCGTACAGGGTACGAGCAGTACTTC
size: .; D: .; J: TRBJ1-1; V: TRBV5-4; CDR3: CASSLGRGRMNTEAFF; DNA: TGTGCCAGCAGCTTAGGCAGGGGACGAATGAACACTGAAGCTTTCTTT
size: .; D: TRBD1; J: TRBJ1-4; V: TRBV29-1; CDR3: CSGTGSDEKLFF; DNA: TGCAGCGGGACAGGGTCTGATGAAAAACTGTTTTTT
size: .; D: .; J: TRBJ1-2; V: TRBV12-3/TRBV12-4; CDR3: CASSPHRTEGYTF; DNA: TGTGCCAGCAGTCCCCATCGAACAGAAGGCTACACCTTC
size: .; D: .; J: TRBJ1-5; V: TRBV5-8; CDR3: CASSEEETGSRAQHF; DNA: TGTGCCAGCAGCGAAGAAGAAACAGGTTCCAGGGCCCAGCATTTT
size: .; D: .; J: TRBJ1-1; V: TRBV5-1; CDR3: CASSLVGDWGTEAFF; DNA: TGCGCCAGCAGCTTGGTTGGGGACTGGGGGACTGAAGCTTTCTTT
size: .; D: TRBD1; J: TRBJ2-6; V: TRBV14; CDR3: CASSPRPGQGVFGANVLTF; DNA: TGTGCCAGCAGCCCACGTCCGGGACAGGGGGTTTTTGGGGCCAACGTCCTGACTTTC
size: .; D: .; J: TRBJ2-1; V: TRBV27; CDR3: CASSLRDDASNEQFF; DNA: TGTGCCAGCAGTTTGCGGGACGATGCCTCCAATGAGCAGTTCTTC
size: .; D: TRBD1; J: TRBJ1-1; V: TRBV3-1/TRBV3-2; CDR3: CASSQGQGARRPEAFF; DNA: TGTGCCAGCAGCCAAGGACAGGGGGCGCGAAGGCCTGAAGCTTTCTTT
size: .; D: TRBD1; J: TRBJ2-1; V: TRBV30; CDR3: CAWSARTGGRKSSYNEQFF; DNA: TGTGCCTGGAGTGCGAGGACAGGGGGTAGAAAAAGCTCCTACAATGAGCAGTTCTTC
size: .; D: .; J: TRBJ2-1; V: TRBV4-1; CDR3: CASSYTQGREQFF; DNA: TGCGCCAGCAGCTATACCCAGGGTAGGGAGCAGTTCTTC
size: few; D: .; J: TRBJ1-6; V: TRBV25-1; CDR3: CASSEYRTNSPLHF; DNA: TGTGCCAGCAGTGAATACAGAACCAATTCACCCCTCCACTTT
size: .; D: .; J: TRBJ1-1; V: TRBV12-5; CDR3: CASGLVLSSAAKNTEAFF; DNA: TGTGCTAGTGGTTTGGTCTTGAGTTCAGCGGCTAAGAACACTGAAGCTTTCTTT
size: .; D: TRBD2; J: TRBJ2-7; V: TRBV7-9; CDR3: CASSFSGGSYEQYF; DNA: TGTGCCAGCAGCTTCTCGGGAGGCTCCTACGAGCAGTACTTC
size: .; D: TRBD1; J: TRBJ2-7; V: TRBV13; CDR3: CASSSRQGGGEGQYF; DNA: TGTGCCAGCAGCTCCAGACAGGGGGGCGGTGAAGGGCAGTACTTC
size: few; D: .; J: TRBJ1-6; V: TRBV3-1/TRBV3-2; CDR3: CASSRMEASHYNSPLHF; DNA: TGTGCCAGCAGCCGGATGGAGGCTTCTCACTATAATTCACCCCTCCACTTT
size: .; D: TRBD1; J: TRBJ1-6; V: TRBV4-1; CDR3: CASSQGTGNNSPLHF; DNA: TGCGCCAGCAGCCAAGGGACAGGGAATAATTCACCCCTCCACTTT
size: .; D: TRBD1; J: TRBJ2-2; V: TRBV7-9; CDR3: CASRAAGGTGELFF; DNA: TGTGCCAGCAGGGCAGCAGGGGGTACCGGGGAGCTGTTTTTT
size: .; D: TRBD1; J: TRBJ1-2; V: TRBV18; CDR3: CASSPGQGDGYTF; DNA: TGTGCCAGCTCACCTGGACAGGGAGATGGCTACACCTTC
size: .; D: .; J: TRBJ2-7; V: TRBV6-5; CDR3: CASSKDSFSYEQYF; DNA: TGTGCCAGCAGTAAGGACAGTTTCTCCTACGAGCAGTACTTC
size: once; D: .; J: TRBJ2-5; V: TRBV11-2; CDR3: CASSFLEAQYF; DNA: TGTGCCAGCAGCTTTCTAGAGGCCCAGTACTTC
size: few; D: .; J: TRBJ1-3; V: TRBV6-6; CDR3: CASWEAAGNTIYF; DNA: TGTGCCAGCTGGGAAGCGGCTGGAAACACCATATATTTT
size: .; D: TRBD2; J: TRBJ2-1; V: TRBV3-1/TRBV3-2; CDR3: CASSLPGLARNEQFF; DNA: TGTGCCAGCAGCCTGCCGGGACTAGCAAGAAATGAGCAGTTCTTC
size: .; D: TRBD2; J: TRBJ2-1; V: TRBV6-5; CDR3: CASSYGTSGYNEQFF; DNA: TGTGCCAGCAGTTACGGGACTAGCGGATACAATGAGCAGTTCTTC
size: .; D: .; J: TRBJ2-7; V: TRBV19; CDR3: CASSMNSYEQYF; DNA: TGTGCCAGTAGTATGAACTCCTACGAACAGTACTTC
size: .; D: .; J: TRBJ1-4; V: TRBV10-3; CDR3: CAISELRGTNEKLFF; DNA: TGTGCCATCAGTGAATTGCGGGGGACTAATGAAAAACTGTTTTTT
size: .; D: .; J: TRBJ1-1; V: TRBV13; CDR3: CASSSRTAEAFF; DNA: TGTGCCAGCAGCAGTCGGACAGCTGAAGCTTTCTTT
size: once; D: .; J: TRBJ1-4; V: TRBV2; CDR3: CASIAGGSNEKLFF; DNA: TGTGCCAGCATTGCGGGAGGGTCTAATGAAAAACTGTTTTTT
size: once; D: .; J: TRBJ2-5; V: TRBV4-2; CDR3: CASSQVGRLIETQYF; DNA: TGTGCCAGCAGCCAAGTCGGGAGACTCATAGAGACCCAGTACTTC
size: few; D: .; J: TRBJ2-2; V: TRBV11-2; CDR3: CASHGGTGELFF; DNA: TGTGCCAGCCATGGAGGTACCGGGGAGCTGTTTTTT
size: .; D: TRBD1; J: TRBJ2-1; V: TRBV13; CDR3: CASRQGGSNEQFF; DNA: TGTGCCAGCAGACAGGGGGGATCCAATGAGCAGTTCTTC
size: .; D: .; J: TRBJ2-7; V: TRBV9; CDR3: CASSVGTNSYEQYF; DNA: TGTGCCAGCAGCGTGGGCACAAACTCCTACGAGCAGTACTTC
size: .; D: .; J: TRBJ2-1; V: TRBV5-1; CDR3: CASLFRDTGYDEQFF; DNA: TGCGCCAGCCTATTCCGGGACACAGGGTACGATGAGCAGTTCTTC
size: .; D: TRBD1; J: TRBJ2-5; V: TRBV10-1; CDR3: CASSESGQGARETQYF; DNA: TGCGCCAGCAGTGAGTCAGGACAGGGGGCGAGGGAGACCCAGTACTTC
size: .; D: .; J: TRBJ1-1; V: TRBV3-1/TRBV3-2; CDR3: CASSQHNRVPTEAFF; DNA: TGTGCCAGCAGCCAACATAACAGGGTACCCACTGAAGCTTTCTTT
size: .; D: .; J: TRBJ1-2; V: TRBV6-1; CDR3: CASSEPGGANYGYTF; DNA: TGTGCCAGCAGTGAACCGGGAGGCGCTAACTATGGCTACACCTTC
size: .; D: TRBD1; J: TRBJ1-3; V: TRBV7-9; CDR3: CASSLTGEEGNTIYF; DNA: TGTGCCAGCAGCTTAACAGGGGAAGAAGGAAACACCATATATTTT
size: .; D: TRBD2; J: TRBJ2-5; V: TRBV2; CDR3: CASETSGGGETQYF; DNA: TGTGCCAGCGAGACCAGCGGGGGTGGAGAGACCCAGTACTTC
size: once; D: .; J: TRBJ2-1; V: TRBV3-1/TRBV3-2; CDR3: CASSQAGGWEQFF; DNA: TGTGCCAGCAGCCAAGCAGGGGGGTGGGAGCAGTTCTTC